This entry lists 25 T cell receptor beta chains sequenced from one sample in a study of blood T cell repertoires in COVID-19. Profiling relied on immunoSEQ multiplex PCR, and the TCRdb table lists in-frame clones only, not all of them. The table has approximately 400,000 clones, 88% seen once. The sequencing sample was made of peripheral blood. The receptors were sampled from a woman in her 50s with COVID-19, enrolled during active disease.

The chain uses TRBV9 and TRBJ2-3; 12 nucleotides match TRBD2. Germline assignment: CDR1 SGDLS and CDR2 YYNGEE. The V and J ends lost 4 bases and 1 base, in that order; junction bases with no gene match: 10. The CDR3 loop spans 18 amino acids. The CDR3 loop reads CASSPGLAGRGGTDTQYF. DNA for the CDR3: TGTGCCAGCAGCCCCGGACTAGCGGGGCGGGGGGGCACAGATACGCAGTATTTT.

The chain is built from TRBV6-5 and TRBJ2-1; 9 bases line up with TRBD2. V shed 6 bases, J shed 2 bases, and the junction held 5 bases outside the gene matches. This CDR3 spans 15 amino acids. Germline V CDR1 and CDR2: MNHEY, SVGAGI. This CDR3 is CASRASGDTYNEQFF. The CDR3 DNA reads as TGTGCCAGCAGGGCTAGCGGGGACACCTACAATGAGCAGTTCTTC.

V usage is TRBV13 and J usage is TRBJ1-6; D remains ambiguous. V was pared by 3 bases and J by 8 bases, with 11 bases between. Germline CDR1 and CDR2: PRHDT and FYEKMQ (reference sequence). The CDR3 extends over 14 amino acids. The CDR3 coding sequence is TGTGCCAGCAGCTTGTCCGGGTCGGATTCACCCCTCCACTTT. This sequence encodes CASSLSGSDSPLHF.

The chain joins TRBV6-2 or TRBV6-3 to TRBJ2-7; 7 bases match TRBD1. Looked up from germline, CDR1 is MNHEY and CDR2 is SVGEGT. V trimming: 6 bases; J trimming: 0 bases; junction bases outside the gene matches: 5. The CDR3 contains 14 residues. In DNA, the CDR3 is TGTGCCAGCAGCCTCACAGGGGTCTCCTACGAGCAGTACTTC. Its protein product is CASSLTGVSYEQYF.

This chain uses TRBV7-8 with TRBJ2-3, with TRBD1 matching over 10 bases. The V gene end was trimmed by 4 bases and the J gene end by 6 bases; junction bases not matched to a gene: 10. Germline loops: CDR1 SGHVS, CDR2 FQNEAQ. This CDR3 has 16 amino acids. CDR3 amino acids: CASSSAGDRGVDTQYF. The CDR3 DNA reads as TGTGCCAGCAGCTCCGCCGGGGACAGGGGTGTGGATACGCAGTATTTT.

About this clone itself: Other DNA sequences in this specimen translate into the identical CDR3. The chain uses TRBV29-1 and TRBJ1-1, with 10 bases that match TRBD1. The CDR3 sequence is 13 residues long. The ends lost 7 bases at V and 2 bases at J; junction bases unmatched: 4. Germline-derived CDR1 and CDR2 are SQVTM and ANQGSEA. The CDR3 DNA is TGCAGCGCAAGGACAGGGGGAAACACTGAAGCTTTCTTT. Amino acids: CSARTGGNTEAFF.

The DNA of the CDR3 is TGCGCCAGCAGCCAAGGGGGACTAGCGGGGGCCTCAAGCGAGCAGTACTTC. This encodes CASSQGGLAGASSEQYF. The chain carries TRBV4-1 and TRBJ2-7; TRBD2 matches 14 bases. Unmatched junction bases numbered 8, after V lost 1 base and J lost 6 bases. The CDR3 runs 17 residues. The germline V gene encodes CDR1 MGHRA and CDR2 YSYEKL.

CDR3 protein: CASSLPRDTAFF. In DNA, the CDR3 is TGTGCCAGCAGTTTACCCAGGGATACAGCTTTCTTT. J is TRBJ1-1 and V is TRBV28; a possible D gene is TRBD1 (5 bases). CDR3 length: 12 residues. Trimming removed 2 bases from V and 10 bases from J, with 11 bases in between. Germline V gene data show CDR1 as MDHEN and CDR2 as SYDVKM.

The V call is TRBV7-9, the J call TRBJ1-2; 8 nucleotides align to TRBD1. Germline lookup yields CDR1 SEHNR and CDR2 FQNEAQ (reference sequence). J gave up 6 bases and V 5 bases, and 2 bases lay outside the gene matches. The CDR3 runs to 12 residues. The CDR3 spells CASSRTGHGYTF. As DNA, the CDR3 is TGTGCCAGCAGCCGGACAGGGCATGGCTACACCTTC.

As DNA, the CDR3 is TGTGCCAGCAGCGGCGGGCAGGGGTCGAACACCGGGGAGCTGTTTTTT. Amino acids: CASSGGQGSNTGELFF. The chain is built from TRBV5-6 and TRBJ2-2; TRBD1 is a possible D gene (6 bases). The CDR3 has 16 residues. From germline, CDR1 is SGHDT and CDR2 YYEEEE. With 4 bases removed from V and 0 bases from J, the gap between germline ends came to 13 bases.

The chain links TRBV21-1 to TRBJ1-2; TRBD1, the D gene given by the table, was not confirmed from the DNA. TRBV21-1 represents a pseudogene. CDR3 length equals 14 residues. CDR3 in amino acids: CASSGQGLYDGYTF. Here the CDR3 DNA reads TGTGCCAGCAGTGGACAGGGCCTATATGATGGCTACACCTTC.

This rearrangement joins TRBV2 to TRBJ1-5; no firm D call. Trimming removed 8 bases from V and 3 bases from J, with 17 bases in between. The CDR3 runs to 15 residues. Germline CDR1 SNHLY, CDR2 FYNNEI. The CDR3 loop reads CASAEEGAFNQPQHF. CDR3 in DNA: TGTGCCAGCGCTGAGGAGGGAGCCTTCAATCAGCCCCAGCATTTT.

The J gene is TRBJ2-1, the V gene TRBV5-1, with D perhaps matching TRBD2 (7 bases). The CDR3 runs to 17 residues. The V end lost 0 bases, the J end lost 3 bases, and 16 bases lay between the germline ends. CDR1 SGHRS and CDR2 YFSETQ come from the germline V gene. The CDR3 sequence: CASSLAGGRFNYNEQFF. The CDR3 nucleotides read TGCGCCAGCAGCTTGGCGGGGGGCCGATTTAACTACAATGAGCAGTTCTTC.

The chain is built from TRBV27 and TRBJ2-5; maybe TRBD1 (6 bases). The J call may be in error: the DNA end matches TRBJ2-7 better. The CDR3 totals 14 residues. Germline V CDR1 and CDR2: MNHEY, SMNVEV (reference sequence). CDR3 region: CASSLAQGMGEQYF. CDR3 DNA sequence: TGTGCCAGCAGTTTAGCACAGGGCATGGGCGAGCAGTACTTC.

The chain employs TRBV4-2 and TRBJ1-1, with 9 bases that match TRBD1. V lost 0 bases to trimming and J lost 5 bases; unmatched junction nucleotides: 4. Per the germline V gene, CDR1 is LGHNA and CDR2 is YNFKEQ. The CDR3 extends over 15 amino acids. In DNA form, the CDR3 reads TGTGCCAGCAGCCAAGATACAGGGGGCTGGACTGAAGCTTTCTTT. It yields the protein CASSQDTGGWTEAFF.

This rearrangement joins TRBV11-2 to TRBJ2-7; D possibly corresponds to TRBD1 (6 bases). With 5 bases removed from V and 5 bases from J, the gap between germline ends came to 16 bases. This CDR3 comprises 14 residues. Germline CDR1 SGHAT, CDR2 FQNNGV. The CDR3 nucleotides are TGTGCCAGCAGCCTTCGGACAGCTGGGAACGAGCAGTACTTC. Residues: CASSLRTAGNEQYF. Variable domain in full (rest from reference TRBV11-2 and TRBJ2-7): EAGVAQSPRYKIIEKRQSVAFWCNPISGHATLYWYQQILGQGPKLLIQFQNNGVVDDSQLPKDRFSAERLKGVDSTLKIQPAKLEDSAVYLCASSLRTAGNEQYFGPGTRLTVT.

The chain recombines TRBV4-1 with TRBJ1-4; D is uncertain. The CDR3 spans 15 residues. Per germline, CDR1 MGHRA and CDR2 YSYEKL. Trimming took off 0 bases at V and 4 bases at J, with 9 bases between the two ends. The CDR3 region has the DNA TGCGCCAGCAGCCAAGACTCAGGCTTTAATGAAAAACTGTTTTTT. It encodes CASSQDSGFNEKLFF.

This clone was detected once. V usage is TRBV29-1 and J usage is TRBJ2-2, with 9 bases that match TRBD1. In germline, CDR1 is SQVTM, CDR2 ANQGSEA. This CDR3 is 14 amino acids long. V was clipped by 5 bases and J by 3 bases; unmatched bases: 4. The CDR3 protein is CSVRTGEYTGELFF. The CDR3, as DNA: TGCAGCGTTAGGACAGGGGAGTACACCGGGGAGCTGTTTTTT.

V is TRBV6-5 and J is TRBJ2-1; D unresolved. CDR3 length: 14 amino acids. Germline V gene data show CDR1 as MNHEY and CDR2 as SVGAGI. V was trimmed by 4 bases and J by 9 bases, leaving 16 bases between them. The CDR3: CASSFGPSVREQFF. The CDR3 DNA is TGTGCCAGCAGTTTTGGGCCTTCCGTCCGTGAGCAGTTCTTC.

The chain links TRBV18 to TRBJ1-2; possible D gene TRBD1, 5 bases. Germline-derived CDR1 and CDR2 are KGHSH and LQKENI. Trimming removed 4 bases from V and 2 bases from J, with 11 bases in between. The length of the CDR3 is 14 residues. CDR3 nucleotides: TGTGCCAGCTCACGAACAGGAGGGAACTATGGCTACACCTTC. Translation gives CASSRTGGNYGYTF. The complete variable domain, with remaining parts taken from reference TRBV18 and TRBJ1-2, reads NAGVMQNPRHLVRRRGQEARLRCSPMKGHSHVYWYRQLPEEGLKFMVYLQKENIIDESGMPKERFSAEFPKEGPSILRIQQVVRGDSAAYFCASSRTGGNYGYTFGSGTRLTVV.

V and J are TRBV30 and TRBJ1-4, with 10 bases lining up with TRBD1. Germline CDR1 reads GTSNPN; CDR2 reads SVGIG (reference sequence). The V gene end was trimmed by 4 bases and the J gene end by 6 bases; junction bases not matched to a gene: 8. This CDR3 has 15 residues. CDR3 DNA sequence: TGTGCCTGGATGGGACAGGGGCTAGCGGATGAAAAACTGTTTTTT. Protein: CAWMGQGLADEKLFF.

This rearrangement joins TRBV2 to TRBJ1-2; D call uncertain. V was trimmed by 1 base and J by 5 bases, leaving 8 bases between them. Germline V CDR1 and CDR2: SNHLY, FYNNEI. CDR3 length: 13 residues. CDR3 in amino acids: CASSEGSVYGYTF. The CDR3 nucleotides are TGTGCCAGCAGTGAAGGGAGTGTATATGGCTACACCTTC.

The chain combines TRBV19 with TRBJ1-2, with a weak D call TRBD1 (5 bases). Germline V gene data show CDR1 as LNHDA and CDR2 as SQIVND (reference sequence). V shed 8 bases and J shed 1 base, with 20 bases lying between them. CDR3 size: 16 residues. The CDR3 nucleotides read TGTGCCAGTGCCCCGAGGTGGGGGGATGGTAACTATGGCTACACCTTC. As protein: CASAPRWGDGNYGYTF.

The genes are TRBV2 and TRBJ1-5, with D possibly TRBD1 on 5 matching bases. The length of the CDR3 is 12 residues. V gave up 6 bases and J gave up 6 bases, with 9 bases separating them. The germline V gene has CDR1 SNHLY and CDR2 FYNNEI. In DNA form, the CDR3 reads TGTGCCAGCAGCAGGGAGGGTCAGCCCCAGCATTTT. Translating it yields CASSREGQPQHF.

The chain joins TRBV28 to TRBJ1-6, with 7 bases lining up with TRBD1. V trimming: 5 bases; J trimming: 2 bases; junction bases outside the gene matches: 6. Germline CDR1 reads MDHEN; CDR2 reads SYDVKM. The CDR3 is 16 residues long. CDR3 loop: CASSKTGTPYNSPLHF. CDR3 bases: TGTGCCAGCAGTAAGACAGGGACACCCTATAATTCACCCCTCCACTTT. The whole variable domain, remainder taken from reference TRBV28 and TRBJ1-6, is DVKVTQSSRYLVKRTGEKVFLECVQDMDHENMFWYRQDPGLGLRLIYFSYDVKMKEKGDIPEGYSVSREKKERFSLILESASTNQTSMYLCASSKTGTPYNSPLHFGNGTRLTVT.